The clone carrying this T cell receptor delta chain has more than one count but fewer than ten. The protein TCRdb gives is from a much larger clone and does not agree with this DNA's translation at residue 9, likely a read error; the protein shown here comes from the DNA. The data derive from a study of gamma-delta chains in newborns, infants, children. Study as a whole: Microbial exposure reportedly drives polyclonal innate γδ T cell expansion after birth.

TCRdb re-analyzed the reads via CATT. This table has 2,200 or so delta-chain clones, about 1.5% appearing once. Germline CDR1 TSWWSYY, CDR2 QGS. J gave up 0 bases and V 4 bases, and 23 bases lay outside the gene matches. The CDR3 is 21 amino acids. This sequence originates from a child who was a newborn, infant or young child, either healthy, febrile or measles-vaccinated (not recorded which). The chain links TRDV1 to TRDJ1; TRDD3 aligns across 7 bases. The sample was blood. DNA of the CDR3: TGTGCTCTTGGGGTGATGATGGTGCTGACTGGGGTGATAGGGAACACCGATAAACTCATCTTT. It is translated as CALGVMMVLTGVIGNTDKLIF.